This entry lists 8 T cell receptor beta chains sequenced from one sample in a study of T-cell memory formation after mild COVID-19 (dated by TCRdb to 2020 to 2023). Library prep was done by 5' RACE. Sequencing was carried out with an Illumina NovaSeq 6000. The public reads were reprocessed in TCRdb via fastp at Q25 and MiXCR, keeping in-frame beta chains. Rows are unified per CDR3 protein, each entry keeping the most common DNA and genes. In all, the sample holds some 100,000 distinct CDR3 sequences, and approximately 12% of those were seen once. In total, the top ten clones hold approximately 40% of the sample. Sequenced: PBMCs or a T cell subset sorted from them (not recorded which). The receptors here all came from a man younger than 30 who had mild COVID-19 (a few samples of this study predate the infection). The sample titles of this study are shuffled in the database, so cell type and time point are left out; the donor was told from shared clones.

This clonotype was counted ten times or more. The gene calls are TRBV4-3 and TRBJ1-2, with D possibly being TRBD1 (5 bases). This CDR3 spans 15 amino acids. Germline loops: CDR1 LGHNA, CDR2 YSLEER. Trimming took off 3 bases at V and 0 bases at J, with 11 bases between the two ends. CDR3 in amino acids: CASSQTGGANYGYTF. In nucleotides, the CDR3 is TGCGCCAGCAGCCAGACTGGGGGAGCTAACTATGGCTACACCTTC.

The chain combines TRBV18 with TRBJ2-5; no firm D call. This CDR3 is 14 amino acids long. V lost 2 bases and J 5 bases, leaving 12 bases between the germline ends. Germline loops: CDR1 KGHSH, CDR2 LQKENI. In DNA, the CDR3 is TGTGCCAGCTCACCAGAACACAGTCAGGAGACCCAGTACTTC. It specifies CASSPEHSQETQYF.

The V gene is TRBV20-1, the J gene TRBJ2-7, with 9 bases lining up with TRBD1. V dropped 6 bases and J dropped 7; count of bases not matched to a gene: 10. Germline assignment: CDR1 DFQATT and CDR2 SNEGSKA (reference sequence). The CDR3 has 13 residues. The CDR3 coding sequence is TGCAGTGCGGAGCCACAGGGGGCGTGGGAGCAGTACTTC. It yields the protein CSAEPQGAWEQYF.

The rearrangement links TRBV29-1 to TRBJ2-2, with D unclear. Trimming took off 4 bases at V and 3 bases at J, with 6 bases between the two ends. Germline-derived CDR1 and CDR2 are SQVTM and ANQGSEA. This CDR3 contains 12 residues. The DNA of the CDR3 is TGCAGCGTTGTGTTATACACCGGGGAGCTGTTTTTT. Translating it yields CSVVLYTGELFF.

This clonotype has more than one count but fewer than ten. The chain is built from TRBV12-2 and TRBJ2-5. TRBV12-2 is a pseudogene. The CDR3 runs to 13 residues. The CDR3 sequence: CASRFIGEETQYF. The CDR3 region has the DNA TGTGCAAGTCGCTTCATAGGAGAAGAGACCCAGTACTTC.

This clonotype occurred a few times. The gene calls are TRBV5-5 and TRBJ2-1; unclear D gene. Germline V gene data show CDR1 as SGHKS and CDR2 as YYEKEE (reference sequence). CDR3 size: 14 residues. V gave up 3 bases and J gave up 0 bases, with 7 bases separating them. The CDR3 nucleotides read TGTGCCAGCAGCTCAGAAAGCTCCTACAATGAGCAGTTCTTC. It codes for CASSSESSYNEQFF.

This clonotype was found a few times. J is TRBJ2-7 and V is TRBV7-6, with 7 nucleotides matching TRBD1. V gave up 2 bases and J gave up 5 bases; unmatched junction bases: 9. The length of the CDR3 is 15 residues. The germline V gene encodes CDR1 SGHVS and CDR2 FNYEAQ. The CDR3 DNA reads TGTGCCAGCAGCTTATCCGACAGGGTGTTCGACGAGCAGTACTTC. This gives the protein CASSLSDRVFDEQYF.

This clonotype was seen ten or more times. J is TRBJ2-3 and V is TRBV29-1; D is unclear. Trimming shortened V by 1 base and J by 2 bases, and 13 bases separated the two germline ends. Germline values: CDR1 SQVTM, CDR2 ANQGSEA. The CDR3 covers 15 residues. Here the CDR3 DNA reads TGCAGCGTTGAAGGAGTGAGCGAGCTCACAGATACGCAGTATTTT. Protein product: CSVEGVSELTDTQYF.